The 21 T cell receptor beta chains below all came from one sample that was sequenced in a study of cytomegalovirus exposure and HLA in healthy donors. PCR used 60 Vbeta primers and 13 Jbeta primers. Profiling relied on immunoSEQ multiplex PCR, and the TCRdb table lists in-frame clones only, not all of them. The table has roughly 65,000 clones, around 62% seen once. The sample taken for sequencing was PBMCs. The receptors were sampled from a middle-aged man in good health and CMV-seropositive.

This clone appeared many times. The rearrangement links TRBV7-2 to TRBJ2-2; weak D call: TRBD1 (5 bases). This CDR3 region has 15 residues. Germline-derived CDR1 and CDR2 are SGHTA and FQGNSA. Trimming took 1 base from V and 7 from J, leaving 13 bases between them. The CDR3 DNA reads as TGTGCCAGCAGCTTAGTGACAGACGTCGGCGGGGAGCTGTTTTTT. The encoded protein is CASSLVTDVGGELFF.

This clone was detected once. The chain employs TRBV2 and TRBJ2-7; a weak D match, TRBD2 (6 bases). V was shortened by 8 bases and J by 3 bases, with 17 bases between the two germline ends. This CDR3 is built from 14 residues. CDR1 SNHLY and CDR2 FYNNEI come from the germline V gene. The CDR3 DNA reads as TGTGCCAGCTGCCCAAGGGACTTGTTCTACGAGCAGTACTTC. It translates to CASCPRDLFYEQYF.

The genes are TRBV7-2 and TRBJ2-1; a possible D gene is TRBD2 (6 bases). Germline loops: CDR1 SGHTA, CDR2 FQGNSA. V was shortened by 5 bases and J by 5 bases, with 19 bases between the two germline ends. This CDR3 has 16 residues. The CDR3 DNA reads TGTGCCAGCAGCACCGCTACGGGACTGGGGAACAATGAGCAGTTCTTC. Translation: CASSTATGLGNNEQFF.

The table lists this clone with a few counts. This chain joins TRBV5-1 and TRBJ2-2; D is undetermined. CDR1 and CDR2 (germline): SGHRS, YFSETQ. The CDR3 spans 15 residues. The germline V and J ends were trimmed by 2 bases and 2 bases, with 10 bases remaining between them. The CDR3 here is CASSFRRLNTGELFF. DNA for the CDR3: TGCGCCAGCAGCTTTAGGCGACTTAACACCGGGGAGCTGTTTTTT.

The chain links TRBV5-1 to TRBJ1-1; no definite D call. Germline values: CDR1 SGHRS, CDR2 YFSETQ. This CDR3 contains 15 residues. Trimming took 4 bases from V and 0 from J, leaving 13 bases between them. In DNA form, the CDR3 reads TGCGCCAGCAGCCCGAGTGCTCAGGTGAACACTGAAGCTTTCTTT. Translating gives CASSPSAQVNTEAFF.

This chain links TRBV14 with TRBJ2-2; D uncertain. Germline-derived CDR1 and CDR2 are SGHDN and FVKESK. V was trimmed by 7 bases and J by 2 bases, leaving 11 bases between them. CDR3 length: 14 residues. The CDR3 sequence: CASTPRANTGELFF. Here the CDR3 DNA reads TGTGCCAGCACCCCGAGAGCAAACACCGGGGAGCTGTTTTTT.

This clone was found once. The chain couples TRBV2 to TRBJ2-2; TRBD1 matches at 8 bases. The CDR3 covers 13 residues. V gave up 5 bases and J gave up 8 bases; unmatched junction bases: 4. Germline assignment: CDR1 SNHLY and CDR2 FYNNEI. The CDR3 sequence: CASSRQGNGELFF. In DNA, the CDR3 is TGTGCCAGCAGTCGACAGGGGAATGGGGAGCTGTTTTTT.

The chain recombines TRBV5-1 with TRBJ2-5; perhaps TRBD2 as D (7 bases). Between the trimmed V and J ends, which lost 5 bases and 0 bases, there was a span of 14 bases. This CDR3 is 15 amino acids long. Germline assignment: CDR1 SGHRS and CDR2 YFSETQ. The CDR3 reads CASRERGGYQETQYF. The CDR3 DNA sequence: TGCGCCAGCAGGGAGAGGGGGGGGTACCAAGAGACCCAGTACTTC. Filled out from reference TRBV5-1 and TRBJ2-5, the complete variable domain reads KAGVTQTPRYLIKTRGQQVTLSCSPISGHRSVSWYQQTPGQGLQFLFEYFSETQRNKGNFPGRFSGRQFSNSRSEMNVSTLELGDSALYLCASRERGGYQETQYFGPGTRLLVL.

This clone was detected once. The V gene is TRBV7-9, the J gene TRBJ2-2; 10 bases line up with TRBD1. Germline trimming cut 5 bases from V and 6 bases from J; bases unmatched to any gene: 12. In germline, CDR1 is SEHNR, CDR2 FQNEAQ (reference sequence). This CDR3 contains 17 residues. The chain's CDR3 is CASSPFFGTGVPGELFF. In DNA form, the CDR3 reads TGTGCCAGCAGCCCCTTTTTCGGGACAGGGGTCCCCGGGGAGCTGTTTTTT.

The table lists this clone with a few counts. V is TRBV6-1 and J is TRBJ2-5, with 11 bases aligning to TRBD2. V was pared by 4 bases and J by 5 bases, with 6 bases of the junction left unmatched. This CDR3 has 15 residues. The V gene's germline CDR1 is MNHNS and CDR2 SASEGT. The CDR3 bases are TGTGCCAGCAGTGGGGTAGCGGGGGGGCATGAGACCCAGTACTTC. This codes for CASSGVAGGHETQYF.

The CDR3 loop is CASSYSPAGRGETQYF. CDR3 bases: TGTGCCAGCAGTTACTCCCCCGCGGGTCGTGGGGAGACCCAGTACTTC. The chain links TRBV6-5 to TRBJ2-5; tentative D call: TRBD2 (5 bases). The V end was cut by 0 bases, the J end by 5 bases, with 16 bases between. CDR1 is MNHEY and CDR2 is SVGAGI in the germline V gene. The CDR3 has 16 amino acids.

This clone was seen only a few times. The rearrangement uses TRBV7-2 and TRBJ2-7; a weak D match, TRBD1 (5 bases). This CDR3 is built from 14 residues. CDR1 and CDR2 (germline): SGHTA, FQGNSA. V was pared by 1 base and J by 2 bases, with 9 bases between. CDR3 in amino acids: CASSLGSGTYEQYF. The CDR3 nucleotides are TGTGCCAGCAGCTTAGGGTCAGGGACCTACGAGCAGTACTTC. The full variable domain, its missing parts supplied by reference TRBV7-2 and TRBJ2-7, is GAGVSQSPSNKVTEKGKDVELRCDPISGHTALYWYRQSLGQGLEFLIYFQGNSAPDKSGLPSDRFSAERTGGSVSTLTIQRTQQEDSAVYLCASSLGSGTYEQYFGPGTRLTVT.

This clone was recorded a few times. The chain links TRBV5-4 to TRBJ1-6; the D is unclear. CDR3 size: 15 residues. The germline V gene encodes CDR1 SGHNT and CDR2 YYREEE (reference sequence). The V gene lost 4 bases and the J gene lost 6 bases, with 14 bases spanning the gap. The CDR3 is CASSDATRRNSPLHF. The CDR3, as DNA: TGTGCCAGCAGCGATGCCACTAGACGTAATTCACCCCTCCACTTT. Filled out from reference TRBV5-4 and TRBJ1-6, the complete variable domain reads ETGVTQSPTHLIKTRGQQVTLRCSSQSGHNTVSWYQQALGQGPQFIFQYYREEENGRGNFPPRFSGLQFPNYSSELNVNALELDDSALYLCASSDATRRNSPLHFGNGTRLTVT.

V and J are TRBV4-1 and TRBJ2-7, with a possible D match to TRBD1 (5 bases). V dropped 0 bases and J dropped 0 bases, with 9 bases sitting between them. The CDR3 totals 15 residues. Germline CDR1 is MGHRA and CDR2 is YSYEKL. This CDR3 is CASSQETGSSYEQYF. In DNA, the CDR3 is TGCGCCAGCAGCCAAGAAACAGGAAGCTCCTACGAGCAGTACTTC.

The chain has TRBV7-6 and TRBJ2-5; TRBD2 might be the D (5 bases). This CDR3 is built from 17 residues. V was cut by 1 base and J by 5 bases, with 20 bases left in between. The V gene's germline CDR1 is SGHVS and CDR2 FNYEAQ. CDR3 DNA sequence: TGTGCCAGCAGCTTAGTCCAATTTTCCACCCCGGGGGAGACCCAGTACTTC. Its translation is CASSLVQFSTPGETQYF.

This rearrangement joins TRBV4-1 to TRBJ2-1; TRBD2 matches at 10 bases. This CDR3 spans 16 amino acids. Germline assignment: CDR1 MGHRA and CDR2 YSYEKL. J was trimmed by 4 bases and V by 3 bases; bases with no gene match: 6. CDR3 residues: CASSQQGTSVYNEQFF. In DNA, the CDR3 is TGCGCCAGCAGCCAGCAAGGGACTAGCGTATACAATGAGCAGTTCTTC.

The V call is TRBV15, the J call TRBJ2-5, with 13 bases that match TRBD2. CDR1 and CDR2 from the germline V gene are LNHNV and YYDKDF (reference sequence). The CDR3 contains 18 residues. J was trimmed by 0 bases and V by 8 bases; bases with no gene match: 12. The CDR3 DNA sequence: TGTGCCACCTCCGCCGGGACTAGCGGGGCTACGAACCAAGAGACCCAGTACTTC. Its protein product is CATSAGTSGATNQETQYF.

This CDR3 reads CASSGGTGNNSPLHF. In DNA, the CDR3 is TGTGCCAGCAGCGGCGGGACAGGAAATAATTCACCCCTCCACTTT. The V gene is TRBV9, the J gene TRBJ1-6; TRBD1 matches 8 bases. The CDR3 totals 15 residues. From germline, CDR1 is SGDLS and CDR2 YYNGEE. With V trimmed by 3 bases and J by 5 bases, 4 bases remained unmatched.

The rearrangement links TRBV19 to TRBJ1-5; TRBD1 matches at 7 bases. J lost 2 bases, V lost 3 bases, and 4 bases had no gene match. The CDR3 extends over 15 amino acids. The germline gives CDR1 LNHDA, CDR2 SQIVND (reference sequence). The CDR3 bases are TGTGCCAGTAGTATCCAAACAGGGGGCAATCAGCCCCAGCATTTT. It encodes CASSIQTGGNQPQHF.

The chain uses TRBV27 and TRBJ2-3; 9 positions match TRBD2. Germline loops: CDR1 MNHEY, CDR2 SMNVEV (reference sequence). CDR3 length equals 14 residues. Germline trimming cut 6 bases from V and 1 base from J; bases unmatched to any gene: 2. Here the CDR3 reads CASRVAGGTDTQYF. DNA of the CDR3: TGTGCCAGCAGGGTAGCGGGGGGCACAGATACGCAGTATTTT.

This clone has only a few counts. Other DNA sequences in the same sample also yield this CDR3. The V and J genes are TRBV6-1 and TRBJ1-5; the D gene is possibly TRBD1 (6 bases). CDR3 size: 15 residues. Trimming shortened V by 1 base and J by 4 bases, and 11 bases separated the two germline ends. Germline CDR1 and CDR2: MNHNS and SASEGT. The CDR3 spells CASSEGHRANQPQHF. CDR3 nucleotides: TGTGCCAGCAGTGAAGGGCACAGGGCAAATCAGCCCCAGCATTTT.